Each of the 18 T cell receptor beta chains below was sequenced from the same sample in a study of T cells in Graves' hyperthyroidism and ophthalmopathy. Researchers amplified the TCR beta CDR3 regions from RNA transcripts. The primer set for the first-round RT-PCR of the TCR CDR3 was HTBI. Using its own MiXCR run on the multiplex PCR reads, TCRdb lists one record per CDR3 protein. The data contain 500,000 to 750,000 distinct CDR3 sequences, about a sixth of them singletons. Sequenced: blood. The receptors derive from a woman under 40 with Graves' hyperthyroidism.

In its sample, this clonotype was seen many times. The J gene is TRBJ2-4, the V gene TRBV5-1, with 7 bases fitting TRBD1. This CDR3 has 13 residues. V was clipped by 7 bases and J by 8 bases; unmatched bases: 9. From germline, CDR1 is SGHRS and CDR2 YFSETQ. The CDR3 is CASRIGQEYIQYF. CDR3 coding DNA: TGCGCCAGCCGCATAGGACAGGAGTACATTCAGTACTTC.

The CDR3 spells CASSSPGAMNTEAFF. DNA of the CDR3: TGTGCCAGCAGTTCGCCAGGGGCTATGAACACTGAAGCTTTCTTT. The chain links TRBV12-3 or TRBV12-4 to TRBJ1-1, with D possibly TRBD1 on 6 matching bases. The CDR3 covers 15 residues. The V end lost 4 bases, the J end lost 0 bases, and 12 bases lay between the germline ends.

The chain uses TRBV11-1 and TRBJ2-3; 8 positions agree with TRBD1. The CDR3 has 16 residues. V lost 5 bases, J lost 0 bases, and 7 bases stayed unmatched. Germline CDR1 SGHAT, CDR2 FQDESV (reference sequence). CDR3 in DNA: TGTGCCAGCAGCCGCATTACAGGGGGTAGCACAGATACGCAGTATTTT. It is translated as CASSRITGGSTDTQYF.

Remarks on this clonotype: This sequence may be a read error, since a much larger clone differs from it by one base. The rearrangement links TRBV5-1 to TRBJ1-1; a weak D match, TRBD1 (5 bases). Looked up from germline, CDR1 is SGHRS and CDR2 is YFSETQ. This CDR3 is 15 amino acids long. CDR3 protein: CARSSDTARNTEAFF. CDR3 coding DNA: TGTGCCAGGAGCTCGGACACCGCGAGGAACACTGAAGCTTTCTTT.

The chain employs TRBV28 and TRBJ1-1; D gene ambiguous. The CDR3 is 11 amino acids. Germline V gene lookup returns CDR1 MDHEN and CDR2 SYDVKM. Trimming removed 3 bases at V and 5 bases at J, with 4 bases between. The CDR3 region has the DNA TGTGCCAGCAGTTTTTTAACTGAAGCTTTCTTT. This encodes CASSFLTEAFF. The full variable domain, completed using reference TRBV28 and TRBJ1-1, is DVKVTQSSRYLVKRTGEKVFLECVQDMDHENMFWYRQDPGLGLRLIYFSYDVKMKEKGDIPEGYSVSREKKERFSLILESASTNQTSMYLCASSFLTEAFFGQGTRLTVV.

This clonotype was detected many times. This chain connects TRBV11-2 to TRBJ2-1; 12 nucleotides match TRBD2. The germline CDR1 and CDR2 sequences are SGHAT and FQNNGV. J gave up 5 bases and V 2 bases, and 4 bases lay outside the gene matches. The CDR3 extends over 16 amino acids. The CDR3 protein is CASSLLAGGPHNEQFF. For the CDR3, the DNA is TGTGCCAGCAGCTTACTAGCGGGAGGGCCCCACAATGAGCAGTTCTTC.

There are a few counts of this clonotype. The chain uses TRBV19 and TRBJ1-5, with a tentative D call TRBD1 (6 bases). This CDR3 has 16 amino acids. V dropped 5 bases and J dropped 0 bases, with 14 bases sitting between them. Germline-derived CDR1 and CDR2 are LNHDA and SQIVND (reference sequence). DNA of the CDR3: TGTGCCAGTAGTCCTCTACAGGGAGTTAGCAATCAGCCCCAGCATTTT. Its protein is CASSPLQGVSNQPQHF.

Ten or more counts support this clonotype. The V call is TRBV6-6, the J call TRBJ2-7, with D perhaps given as TRBD1 or TRBD2 (6 bases each). CDR3 length equals 15 residues. V was clipped by 0 bases and J by 2 bases, with 11 bases between them. Germline V gene lookup returns CDR1 MNHNY and CDR2 SVGAGI (reference sequence). CDR3 nucleotides: TGTGCCAGCAGTTACTCGACAGGAGGGCCCTACGAGCAGTACTTC. It is translated as CASSYSTGGPYEQYF.

There are many counts of this clonotype. This chain uses TRBV10-3 with TRBJ2-2, with 7 bases aligning to TRBD2. J was trimmed by 2 bases and V by 3 bases; bases with no gene match: 3. In germline, CDR1 is ENHRY, CDR2 SYGVKD. CDR3 length: 15 amino acids. The CDR3 loop is CAISDAAGNTGELFF. CDR3 in DNA: TGTGCCATCAGTGATGCAGCGGGAAACACCGGGGAGCTGTTTTTT.

This clonotype was counted ten times or more. The genes are TRBV27 and TRBJ2-5; TRBD1 is a possible D gene (6 bases). This CDR3 comprises 17 residues. CDR1 and CDR2 (germline): MNHEY, SMNVEV (reference sequence). V lost 0 bases and J lost 2, with 16 bases in between. The CDR3 DNA follows: TGTGCCAGCAGTTTATCGCGGCATAACAGGGAACAAGAGACCCAGTACTTC. It codes for CASSLSRHNREQETQYF.

This clonotype occurred a few times. The chain uses TRBV5-1 and TRBJ1-6; 9 bases line up with TRBD1. Germline V gene sequence: CDR1 SGHRS, CDR2 YFSETQ. V dropped 4 bases and J dropped 3; count of bases not matched to a gene: 2. The CDR3 is 15 amino acids. CDR3: CASSPGQGYNSPLHF. CDR3 bases: TGCGCCAGCAGCCCGGGACAGGGCTATAATTCACCCCTCCACTTT.

This clonotype came up many times. The chain is built from TRBV11-1 and TRBJ2-1; 12 bases agree with TRBD2. The CDR3 runs 17 residues. Per germline, CDR1 SGHAT and CDR2 FQDESV (reference sequence). Losses at the gene ends were 3 bases for V and 0 bases for J; bases not matched to a gene: 3. CDR3 residues: CASSFSSGGASYNEQFF. DNA of the CDR3: TGTGCCAGCAGCTTTTCTAGCGGGGGGGCCTCCTACAATGAGCAGTTCTTC.

This clonotype was seen at least ten times. The genes are TRBV27 and TRBJ1-2; D perhaps matches TRBD1 (5 bases). V gave up 2 bases and J gave up 4 bases, with 8 bases separating them. CDR1 MNHEY and CDR2 SMNVEV come from the germline V gene (reference sequence). The CDR3 spans 13 residues. The CDR3 nucleotides are TGTGCCAGCAGTTTACGGGGCAGCTATGGCTACACCTTC. Translating gives CASSLRGSYGYTF.

The table lists this clonotype with a few counts. It may be a read error: a sequence one base away is much more abundant. The chain joins TRBV27 to TRBJ2-2; D is unresolved. Germline V lookup: CDR1 MNHEY, CDR2 SMNVEV (reference sequence). The CDR3 runs 12 residues. Trimming stripped 5 bases from V and 3 bases from J, with 4 bases between. The CDR3 DNA follows: TGTGCCAGCAGTGCGGACACCGGGGAGCTGTTTTTT. Its protein product is CASSADTGELFF.

This clonotype was seen repeatedly, ten times or more. The genes are TRBV28 and TRBJ2-7; D gene unclear. Germline values: CDR1 MDHEN, CDR2 SYDVKM. With 6 bases removed from V and 1 base from J, the gap between germline ends came to 7 bases. This CDR3 has 12 residues. DNA for the CDR3: TGTGCCAGCAGCTTGCGGTCCTACGAGCAGTACTTC. As protein: CASSLRSYEQYF.

Many counts were recorded for this clonotype. V gene TRBV2 combines with J gene TRBJ2-2, with no clear D. The CDR3 is 12 amino acids. Germline CDR1 SNHLY, CDR2 FYNNEI. Trimming took off 3 bases at V and 6 bases at J, with 5 bases between the two ends. CDR3 DNA: TGTGCCAGCAGTGATCCCCCCGGGGAGCTGTTTTTT. Encoded protein: CASSDPPGELFF.

This chain connects TRBV29-1 to TRBJ2-1; D not certain. V was cut by 4 bases and J by 8 bases, with 15 bases left in between. The V gene's germline CDR1 is SQVTM and CDR2 ANQGSEA. This CDR3 is built from 13 residues. CDR3 loop: CSVGAIERDEQFF. The CDR3 DNA is TGCAGCGTTGGGGCCATAGAGAGAGATGAGCAGTTCTTC.

CDR3 sequence reads: CASRMSGDEQFF. The CDR3 coding sequence is TGTGCCAGCAGGATGTCGGGGGATGAGCAGTTCTTC. The chain employs TRBV19 and TRBJ2-1, with D possibly matching TRBD2 (6 bases). Trimming left V 9 bases short and J 8 bases short, with 14 bases between. There are 12 residues in the CDR3. Germline CDR1 LNHDA, CDR2 SQIVND (reference sequence).